These T cell receptor beta chains were read from a single sample in a study of cytomegalovirus exposure and HLA in healthy donors. Generated by immunoSEQ multiplex PCR, the TCRdb table keeps only in-frame clones and is missing some. The sample carries around 230,000 clones, roughly 78% recorded once. Sequenced material: PBMCs. These receptors all stem from a boy aged 10-17 years in good health and CMV-seronegative. The CDR3 runs from the conserved cysteine through the conserved F or W. D genes are given only for firm matches. Rows may omit the clone size; those that give it use once, few, many or a size class.

clone_size	v_call	j_call	d_call	cdr3_length	cdr3_nt	cdr3_aa
-	TRBV9	TRBJ1-1	-	15	TGTGCCAGCAGCGTAGGGGTGACATTGGGAGCTGAAGCTTTCTTT	CASSVGVTLGAEAFF
-	TRBV6-7	TRBJ1-4	TRBD1	20	TGTGCCAGCAGTTTCGTCGGGACAGGGGGGAGCCTATGGTTAAATGAAAAACTGTTTTTT	CASSFVGTGGSLWLNEKLFF
-	TRBV27	TRBJ1-2	-	11	TGTGCCAGCAGTTTAAGCCCTGGCTACACCTTC	CASSLSPGYTF
-	TRBV5-6	TRBJ1-3	-	14	TGTGCCAGCAGCTTGAGGGGTCCTGGAAACACCATATATTTT	CASSLRGPGNTIYF
-	TRBV6-6	TRBJ1-4	-	14	TGTGCCAGCAGCCGGGGTGCAACTAATGAAAAACTGTTTTTT	CASSRGATNEKLFF
-	TRBV11-3	TRBJ2-3	-	16	TGTGCCAGCAGCTTGTCGTTTTTCGGAGTGACAGATACGCAGTATTTT	CASSLSFFGVTDTQYF
-	TRBV6-6	TRBJ1-1	-	12	TGTGCCAGCAGCCAGGGTTTCTCTGAAGCTTTCTTT	CASSQGFSEAFF
-	TRBV30	TRBJ2-1	-	13	TGTGCCTGCAGCGGGCACAACTACAATGAGCAGTTCTTC	CACSGHNYNEQFF
once	TRBV5-1	TRBJ2-7	-	14	TGCGCCAGCAGCTTGGAGGGGGAGCCCTACGAGCAGTACTTC	CASSLEGEPYEQYF
-	TRBV19	TRBJ2-3	TRBD2	14	TGTGCCAGTCGACTAGCGGGGTACACAGATACGCAGTATTTT	CASRLAGYTDTQYF
-	TRBV30	TRBJ1-2	-	12	TGTGCCTGGGGACAGAATAACTATGGCTACACCTTC	CAWGQNNYGYTF
-	TRBV10-3	TRBJ2-1	TRBD2	14	TGTGCCATCAGTCTAGCGGGAGTGAACAATGAGCAGTTCTTC	CAISLAGVNNEQFF
-	TRBV6-1	TRBJ1-3	-	15	TGTGCCAGCAGTGAAAACCCTATCCCCGGAAACACCATATATTTT	CASSENPIPGNTIYF
-	TRBV6-5	TRBJ2-5	TRBD2	14	TGTGCCAGCAGTTCGGGGGGTACCAAAGAGACCCAGTACTTC	CASSSGGTKETQYF
-	TRBV2	TRBJ1-1	TRBD1	14	TGTGCCAGCAGTGGGACAGGTATCAACACTGAAGCTTTCTTT	CASSGTGINTEAFF
-	TRBV9	TRBJ1-1	TRBD1	18	TGTGCCAGCAGCACGCGAGGGACAGGGGGTTACATGAACACTGAAGCTTTCTTT	CASSTRGTGGYMNTEAFF
once	TRBV4-1	TRBJ2-7	-	12	TGCGCCAGCAGGGGGGGAGCAGGCGAGCAGTACTTC	CASRGGAGEQYF
-	TRBV5-1	TRBJ2-3	-	17	TGCGCCAGCAGCTTGTACCGCAGGGGGGTACGGGAGTTCGCGCAGTATTTT	CASSLYRRGVREFAQYF
few	TRBV27	TRBJ1-1	-	14	TGTGCCAGCAGTTTCGATAGGGGAAACACTGAAGCTTTCTTT	CASSFDRGNTEAFF
-	TRBV30	TRBJ1-2	-	11	TGTGCCTGGATTCAGGGATGTGGCTACACCTTC	CAWIQGCGYTF
few	TRBV5-5	TRBJ1-3	TRBD1	15	TGTGCCAGCAGCAAAGACAGGGGGCACGGAAACACCATATATTTT	CASSKDRGHGNTIYF
few	TRBV19	TRBJ1-4	-	15	TGTGCCAGTAGTTCAAAACAGGGTCCTAATGAAAAACTGTTTTTT	CASSSKQGPNEKLFF
-	TRBV5-1	TRBJ2-1	TRBD2	13	TGCGCCAGCGGCACTAGCGGCGACGGTGAGCAGTTCTTC	CASGTSGDGEQFF
-	TRBV4-2	TRBJ1-1	TRBD1	16	TGTGCCAGCAGCCAAGATAGGACAGGCTTGAACACTGAAGCTTTCTTT	CASSQDRTGLNTEAFF
-	TRBV5-6	TRBJ1-5	-	12	TGTGCCAGCAGCTTCAGGAATCAGCCCCAGCATTTT	CASSFRNQPQHF
-	TRBV5-4	TRBJ1-4	TRBD1	15	TGTGCCAGCAGCTGGGACGGGACAGGGGACGAAAAACTGTTTTTT	CASSWDGTGDEKLFF
-	TRBV5-6	TRBJ2-7	TRBD1	15	TGTGCCAGCAGCTTTAGACAGGGGGCTCCGGGGGGGCAGTACTTC	CASSFRQGAPGGQYF
-	TRBV5-1	TRBJ2-3	TRBD2	16	TGCGCCAGCAGCTCCCGGGGGACTAGCGGTACAGATACGCAGTATTTT	CASSSRGTSGTDTQYF
-	TRBV19	TRBJ1-5	-	12	TGTGCCAGTAGTATTGGAGGACAGCCCCAGCATTTT	CASSIGGQPQHF
-	TRBV30	TRBJ2-3	-	16	TGTGCCTGGAGTGCAACTCGCGACAGAAGAAGAGATACGCAGTATTTT	CAWSATRDRRRDTQYF
few	TRBV10-3	TRBJ2-7	TRBD2	15	TGTGCCATAGGGACTAGCGGGAGGCAGGCCTACGAGCAGTACTTC	CAIGTSGRQAYEQYF
few	TRBV25-1	TRBJ2-2	TRBD1	16	TGTGCCAGCAGTGAACGTAGACAGGGGGCCGGCGGGGAGCTGTTTTTT	CASSERRQGAGGELFF
-	TRBV6-5	TRBJ1-2	-	14	TGTGCCAGCAGCCTTCAGGGGAGTCAACATGGCTACACCTTC	CASSLQGSQHGYTF
-	TRBV5-8	TRBJ2-3	-	14	TGTGCCAGCAGCCTCGGGACTAGCACAGATACGCAGTATTTT	CASSLGTSTDTQYF
-	TRBV2	TRBJ1-2	TRBD1	15	TGTGCCACCATGGGACAGGGGGCGAGAGGGTATGGCTACACCTTC	CATMGQGARGYGYTF
-	TRBV9	TRBJ2-5	TRBD2	17	TGTGCCAGCAGCGCGGGGACTAGCGGGGGCCTACCAGAGACCCAGTACTTC	CASSAGTSGGLPETQYF
-	TRBV9	TRBJ1-2	-	13	TGTGCCAGCAGCGCCCCGGCTAACTATGGCTACACCTTC	CASSAPANYGYTF
-	TRBV18	TRBJ1-1	-	15	TGTGCCAGCTCACCACCGAGTGGTCGGGACACTGAAGCTTTCTTT	CASSPPSGRDTEAFF
-	TRBV5-1	TRBJ2-3	TRBD1	15	TGCGCCAGCAGCTTGGGGGACAGCTTCACAGATACGCAGTATTTT	CASSLGDSFTDTQYF
-	TRBV30	TRBJ2-3	-	15	TGTGCCTGGAGTCGGGGTGGGGATGGGACAGATACGCAGTATTTT	CAWSRGGDGTDTQYF
-	TRBV19	TRBJ2-7	TRBD2	18	TGTGCCAGTAGTATTTTTGGGTCTAGCGGTACACACCCATACGAGCAGTACTTC	CASSIFGSSGTHPYEQYF
-	TRBV6-1	TRBJ2-7	-	17	TGTGCCAGCAGTGAAGCTAGCGGCTCGTCTTCTTTCTACGAGCAGTACTTC	CASSEASGSSSFYEQYF
-	TRBV2	TRBJ1-1	-	16	TGTGCCAGCAGTGAGACGAGACAGGCCGAGAACACTGAAGCTTTCTTT	CASSETRQAENTEAFF
few	TRBV19	TRBJ2-7	-	12	TGTGCCAGTAGGGACACATCCTACGAGCAGTACTTC	CASRDTSYEQYF
-	TRBV29-1	TRBJ2-7	-	13	TGCAGCGTTTTAGGGGGGGTTTCCTACGAGCAGTACTTC	CSVLGGVSYEQYF
-	TRBV7-9	TRBJ2-4	-	16	TGTGCCAGCAGCCCACCTCTGACAGGCAGGGAAAACATTCAGTACTTC	CASSPPLTGRENIQYF
-	TRBV19	TRBJ2-7	TRBD2	14	TGTGCCAGTAGAGAGCTAGCGGGAGTGTACGAGCAGTACTTC	CASRELAGVYEQYF
-	TRBV7-9	TRBJ2-1	-	12	TGTGCCAGCAGCTTACAGGGGTACAAGCAGTTCTTC	CASSLQGYKQFF
-	TRBV11-3	TRBJ1-4	-	15	TGTGCCAGCAGCCTGTTGGGGGGACCTAATGAAAAACTGTTTTTT	CASSLLGGPNEKLFF
-	TRBV7-8	TRBJ1-5	TRBD1	19	TGTGCCAGCAGCTTAGTGGCGTGGGACAGGGGGGTAAGCAATCAGCCCCAGCATTTT	CASSLVAWDRGVSNQPQHF
-	TRBV5-1	TRBJ1-5	TRBD1	16	TGCGCCAGCAGTCTAACAGGGGGCCTCAGCAATCAGCCCCAGCATTTT	CASSLTGGLSNQPQHF
-	TRBV5-1	TRBJ2-3	-	12	TGCGCCAGCAGCTTGGCCTCGGATACGCAGTATTTT	CASSLASDTQYF
-	TRBV4-2	TRBJ1-5	TRBD1	15	TGTGCCAGCAGCCAAGGGACAGGGGGCTGGCAGCCCCAGCATTTT	CASSQGTGGWQPQHF
-	TRBV6-1	TRBJ2-7	-	15	TGTGCCAGCAGTGAAATGGACAGCCCGCCGTACGAGCAGTACTTC	CASSEMDSPPYEQYF